This T cell receptor (beta chain) originates from a study of cytotoxic CD8 clonotypes in ibrutinib-treated CLL. Sequencing used immunoSEQ multiplex PCR; TCRdb keeps in-frame clones, though not all of them. The sample shows around 250,000 clones, 60% to 75% of them seen only once. CDR1 and CDR2 from the germline V gene are LNHNV and YYDKDF (reference sequence). The CDR3 length is 17 residues. Trimming took 5 bases from V and 1 from J, leaving 17 bases between them. Study observations and caveats: Sampling schedules were unmatched across sustained-remission and progressing patients. Few clonotypes were public, and these shrank or held steady under treatment.

As to this clone: Antigen unknown.

This specimen consisted of PBMCs, obtained after 24 months of ibrutinib treatment. V gene TRBV15 combines with J gene TRBJ1-4; D is perhaps TRBD1 (6 bases). This clonotype was sampled from a human donor with chronic lymphocytic leukemia. The CDR3, as DNA: TGTGCCACCAGCGGGCCCAGGGGAGGCGGAACTAATGAAAAACTGTTTTTT. It is translated as CATSGPRGGGTNEKLFF.